This TCR beta chain was identified during a study of blood T cells in healthy people across ages. General study findings and limits: Investigators treated diversity estimates from one million T cells as underestimates. Naive T cell percentage showed a strong correlation with TCR beta diversity.

This clonotype was picked up a small number of times. Its antigen is undetermined. CDR3 length: 12 amino acids. Germline loops: CDR1 SNHLY, CDR2 FYNNEI. Trimming left V 9 bases short and J 7 bases short, with 10 bases between. The authors ran a second PCR of about 6 to 11 cycles using a sample-barcoded 5' primer and a J-beta primer mix. Each TCR beta cDNA got a 12-nucleotide random molecular identifier. TCRdb recomputed calls from the 5' RACE reads with MiXCR, one row per CDR3 protein. The sample lists about 1,000,000 distinct CDR3 sequences; around 45% were seen once. It was roughly 10 milliliters of peripheral blood that were drawn from each donor.

The sample comprised blood. The receptor was isolated from a woman aged 55-75 years in good health. The chain employs TRBV2 and TRBJ1-6; no firm D call. The CDR3 sequence: CASQERNSPLHF. CDR3 sequence (DNA): TGTGCCAGTCAGGAGCGAAATTCACCCCTCCACTTT.